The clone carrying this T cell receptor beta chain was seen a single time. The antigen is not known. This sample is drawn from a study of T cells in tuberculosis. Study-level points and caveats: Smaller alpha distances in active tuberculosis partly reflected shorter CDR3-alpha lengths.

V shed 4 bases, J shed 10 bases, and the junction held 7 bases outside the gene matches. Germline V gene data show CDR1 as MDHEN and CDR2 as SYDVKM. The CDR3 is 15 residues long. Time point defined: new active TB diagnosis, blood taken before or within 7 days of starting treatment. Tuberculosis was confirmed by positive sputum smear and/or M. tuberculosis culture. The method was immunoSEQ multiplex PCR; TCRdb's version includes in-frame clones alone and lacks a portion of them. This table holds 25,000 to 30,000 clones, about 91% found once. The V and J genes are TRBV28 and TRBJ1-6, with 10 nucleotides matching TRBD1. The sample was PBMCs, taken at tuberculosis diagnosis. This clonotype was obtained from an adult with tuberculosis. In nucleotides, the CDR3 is TGTGCCAGCAGTTCAACCGGGACAGGGGTGTCACCCCTCCACTTT. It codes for CASSSTGTGVSPLHF.